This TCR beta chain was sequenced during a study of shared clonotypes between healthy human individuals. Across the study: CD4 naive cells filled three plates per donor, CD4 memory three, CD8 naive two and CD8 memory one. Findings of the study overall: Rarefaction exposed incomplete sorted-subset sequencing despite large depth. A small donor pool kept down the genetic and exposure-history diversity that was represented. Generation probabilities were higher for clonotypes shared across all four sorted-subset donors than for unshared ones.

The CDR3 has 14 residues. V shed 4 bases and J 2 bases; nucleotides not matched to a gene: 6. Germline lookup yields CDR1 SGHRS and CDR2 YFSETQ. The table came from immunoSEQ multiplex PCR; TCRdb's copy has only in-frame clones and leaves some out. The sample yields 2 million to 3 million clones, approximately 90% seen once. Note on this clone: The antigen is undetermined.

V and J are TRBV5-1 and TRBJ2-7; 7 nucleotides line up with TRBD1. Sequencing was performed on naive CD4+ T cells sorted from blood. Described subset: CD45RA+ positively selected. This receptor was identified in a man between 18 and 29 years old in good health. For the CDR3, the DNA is TGCGCCAGCAGCCGACCGGGACAGACCTACGAGCAGTACTTC. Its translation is CASSRPGQTYEQYF.